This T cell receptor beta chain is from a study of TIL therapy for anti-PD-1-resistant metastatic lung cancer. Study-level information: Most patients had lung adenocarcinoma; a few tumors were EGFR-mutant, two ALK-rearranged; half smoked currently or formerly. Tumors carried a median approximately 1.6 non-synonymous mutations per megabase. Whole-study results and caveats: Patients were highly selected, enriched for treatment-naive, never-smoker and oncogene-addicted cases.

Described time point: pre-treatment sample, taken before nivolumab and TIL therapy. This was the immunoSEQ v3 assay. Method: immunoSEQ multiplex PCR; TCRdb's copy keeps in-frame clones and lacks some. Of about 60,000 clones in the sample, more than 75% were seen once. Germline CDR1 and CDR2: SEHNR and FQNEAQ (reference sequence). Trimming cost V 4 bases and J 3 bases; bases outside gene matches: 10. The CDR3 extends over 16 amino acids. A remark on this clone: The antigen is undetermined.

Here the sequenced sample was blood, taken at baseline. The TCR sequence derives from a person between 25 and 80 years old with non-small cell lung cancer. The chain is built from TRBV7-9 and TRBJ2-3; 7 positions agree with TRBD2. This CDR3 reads CASSYPRASGTDTQYF. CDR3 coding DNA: TGTGCCAGCAGCTACCCCCGGGCTAGCGGAACAGATACGCAGTATTTT.